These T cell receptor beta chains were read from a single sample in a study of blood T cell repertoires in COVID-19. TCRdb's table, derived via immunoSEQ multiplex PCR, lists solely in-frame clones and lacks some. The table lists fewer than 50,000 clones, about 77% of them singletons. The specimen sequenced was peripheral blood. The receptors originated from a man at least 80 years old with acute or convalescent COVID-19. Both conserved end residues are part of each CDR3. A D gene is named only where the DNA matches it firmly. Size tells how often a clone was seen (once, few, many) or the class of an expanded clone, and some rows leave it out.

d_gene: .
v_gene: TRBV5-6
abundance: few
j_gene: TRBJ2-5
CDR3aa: CASSSFQETQYF
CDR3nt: TGTGCCAGCAGTTCCTTCCAAGAGACCCAGTACTTC

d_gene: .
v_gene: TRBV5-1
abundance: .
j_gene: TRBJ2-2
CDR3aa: CASSPFTGSGTGELFF
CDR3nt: TGCGCCAGCAGCCCATTTACTGGGTCGGGTACCGGGGAGCTGTTTTTT

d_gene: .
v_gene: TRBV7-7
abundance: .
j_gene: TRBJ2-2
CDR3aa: CASSLGRQVNTGELFF
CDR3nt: TGTGCTAGCAGCTTAGGAAGGCAGGTTAACACCGGGGAGCTGTTTTTT

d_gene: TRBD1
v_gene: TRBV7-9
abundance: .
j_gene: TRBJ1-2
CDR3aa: CASSFSGTGDRYTF
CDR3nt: TGTGCCAGCAGCTTCTCCGGGACAGGGGATCGCTACACCTTC

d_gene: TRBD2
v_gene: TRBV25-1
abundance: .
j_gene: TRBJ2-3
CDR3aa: CASSDEVAGADTQYF
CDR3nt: TGTGCCAGCAGTGACGAAGTAGCGGGAGCAGATACGCAGTATTTT

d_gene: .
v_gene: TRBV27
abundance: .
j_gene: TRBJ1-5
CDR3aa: CASSLYPGSNQPQHF
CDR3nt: TGTGCCAGCAGTTTATATCCGGGGAGCAATCAGCCCCAGCATTTT

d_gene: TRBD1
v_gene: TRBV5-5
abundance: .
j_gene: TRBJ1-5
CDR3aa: CASSPTPGQGYSNQPQHF
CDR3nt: TGTGCCAGCAGCCCTACTCCGGGACAGGGGTATAGCAATCAGCCCCAGCATTTT

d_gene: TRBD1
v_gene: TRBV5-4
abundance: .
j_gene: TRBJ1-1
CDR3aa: CASNLPGQSNTEAFF
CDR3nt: TGTGCCAGCAACCTACCGGGACAGAGCAACACTGAAGCTTTCTTT

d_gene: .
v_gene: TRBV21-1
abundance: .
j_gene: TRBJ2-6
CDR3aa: CASILMDKYPSGANVLTF
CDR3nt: TGTGCCAGCATTTTGATGGACAAGTACCCCTCTGGGGCCAACGTCCTGACTTTC

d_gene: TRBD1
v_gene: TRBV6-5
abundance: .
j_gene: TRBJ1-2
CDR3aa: CASSHDRDRADGYTF
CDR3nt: TGTGCCAGCAGTCACGACCGGGACAGGGCTGATGGCTACACCTTC

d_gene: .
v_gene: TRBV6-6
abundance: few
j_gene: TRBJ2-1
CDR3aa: CASGEGGEQFF
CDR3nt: TGTGCCAGCGGAGAAGGGGGTGAGCAGTTCTTC

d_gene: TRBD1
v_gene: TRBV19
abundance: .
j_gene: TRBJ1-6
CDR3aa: CASSIGRQGYSPLHF
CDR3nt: TGTGCCAGTAGTATAGGTCGACAGGGATATTCACCCCTCCACTTT

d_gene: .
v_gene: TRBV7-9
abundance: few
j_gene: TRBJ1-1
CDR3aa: CASSATGGTEAFF
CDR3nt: TGTGCCAGCAGCGCAACAGGAGGGACTGAAGCTTTCTTT

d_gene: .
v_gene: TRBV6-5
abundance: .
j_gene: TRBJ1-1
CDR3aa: CASSYRGNTEAFF
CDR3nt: TGTGCCAGCAGTTACAGGGGGAACACTGAAGCTTTCTTT

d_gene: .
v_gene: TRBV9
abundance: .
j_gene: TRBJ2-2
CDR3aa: CASSVLANTGELFF
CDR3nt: TGTGCCAGCAGCGTATTAGCGAACACCGGGGAGCTGTTTTTT

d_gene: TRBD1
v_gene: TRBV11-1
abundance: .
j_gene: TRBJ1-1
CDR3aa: CASSYDGQGFYLEAFF
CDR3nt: TGTGCCAGCAGTTACGACGGACAGGGTTTCTATCTTGAAGCTTTCTTT

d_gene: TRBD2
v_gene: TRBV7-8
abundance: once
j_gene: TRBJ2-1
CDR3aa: CASSLGLAAYNEQFF
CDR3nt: TGTGCCAGCAGCTTGGGTCTAGCGGCCTACAATGAGCAGTTCTTC

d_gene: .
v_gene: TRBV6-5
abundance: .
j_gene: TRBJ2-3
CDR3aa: CASRFRDSDTQYF
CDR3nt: TGTGCCAGCAGATTTCGGGACTCCGATACGCAGTATTTT

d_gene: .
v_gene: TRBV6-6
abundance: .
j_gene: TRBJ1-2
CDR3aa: CASSYPGLANYGYTF
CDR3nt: TGTGCCAGCAGTTACCCCGGACTGGCCAACTATGGCTACACCTTC

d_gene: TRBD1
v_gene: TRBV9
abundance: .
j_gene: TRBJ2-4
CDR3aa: CASSPTGATKNIQYF
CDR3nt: TGTGCCAGCAGCCCCACAGGGGCGACCAAAAACATTCAGTACTTC

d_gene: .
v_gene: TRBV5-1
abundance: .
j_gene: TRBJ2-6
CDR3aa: CASSLSVMSSGANVLTF
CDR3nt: TGCGCCAGCAGCTTGAGCGTGATGAGCTCTGGGGCCAACGTCCTGACTTTC

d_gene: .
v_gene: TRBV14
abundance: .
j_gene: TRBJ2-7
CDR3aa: CASSQDPGSSYEQYF
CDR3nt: TGTGCCAGCAGCCAAGATCCGGGGAGCTCCTACGAGCAGTACTTC

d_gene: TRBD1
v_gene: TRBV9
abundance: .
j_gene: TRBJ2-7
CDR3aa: CASSAAPGQGSYEQYF
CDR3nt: TGTGCCAGCAGCGCGGCACCGGGACAGGGGTCATACGAGCAGTACTTC